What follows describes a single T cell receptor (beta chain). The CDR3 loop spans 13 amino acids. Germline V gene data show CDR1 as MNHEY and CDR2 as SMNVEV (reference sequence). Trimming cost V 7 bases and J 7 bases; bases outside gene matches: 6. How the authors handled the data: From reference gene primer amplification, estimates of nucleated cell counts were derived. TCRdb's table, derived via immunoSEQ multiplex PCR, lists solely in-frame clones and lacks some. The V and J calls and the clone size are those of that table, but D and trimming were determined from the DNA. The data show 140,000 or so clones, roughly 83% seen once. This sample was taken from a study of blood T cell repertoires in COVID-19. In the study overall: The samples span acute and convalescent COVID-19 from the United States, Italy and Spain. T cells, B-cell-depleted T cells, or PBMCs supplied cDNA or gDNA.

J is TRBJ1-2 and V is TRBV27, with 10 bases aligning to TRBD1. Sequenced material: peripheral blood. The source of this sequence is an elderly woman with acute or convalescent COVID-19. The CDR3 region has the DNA TGTGCCAGCATGTCCGACAGGGGGCTTGGCTACACCTTC. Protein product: CASMSDRGLGYTF.